This is a list of T cell receptor beta chains from one sample in a study of T cells in Graves' hyperthyroidism and ophthalmopathy. TCRdb called the multiplex PCR reads again in MiXCR, with one record for every CDR3 protein. The sample lists fewer than 650,000 distinct CDR3 sequences; about 15% were seen once. The sample taken for sequencing was blood. Receptors originate from a woman in her 30s with Graves' hyperthyroidism that later progressed to Graves' ophthalmopathy. Each CDR3 is given with its conserved first and last residue. The D gene is left open where the match is weak. Expanded clones are given a class, and other clones once, few, many or no size at all.

abundance	v_gene	len	j_gene	d_gene	CDR3nt	CDR3aa
many	TRBV19	12	TRBJ2-3	.	TGTGCCAGTAGTATAGATGGAGATACGCAGTATTTT	CASSIDGDTQYF
few	TRBV20-1	12	TRBJ2-7	.	TGCAGTCCAGCGGAACCCTCCTACGAGCAGTACTTC	CSPAEPSYEQYF
few	TRBV9	14	TRBJ2-5	TRBD1	TGTGCCAGCAGCCGCGACAGGGGGCGGGAGACCCAGTACTTC	CASSRDRGRETQYF
few	TRBV16	12	TRBJ2-3	.	TGTGCCAGCAGCCAATTCGGAGATACGCAGTATTTT	CASSQFGDTQYF
many	TRBV18	14	TRBJ1-1	TRBD1	TGCGCCAGCAGCCCACAGGGGGAGAACACTGAAGCTTTCTTT	CASSPQGENTEAFF
many	TRBV20-1	16	TRBJ2-1	.	TGCAGTGCTAGAGATCTTAGCCGGAGCTCCTACAATGAGCAGTTCTTC	CSARDLSRSSYNEQFF
.	TRBV6-2/TRBV6-3	14	TRBJ2-3	.	TGTGCCAGCACTCGGGACCTGCCGCTGGATACGCAGTATTTT	CASTRDLPLDTQYF
few	TRBV19	12	TRBJ2-6	.	TGTGCCAGTAAATTTGGGGCCAACGTCCTGACTTTC	CASKFGANVLTF
many	TRBV18	14	TRBJ2-7	TRBD2	TGTGCCAGCTCCGTAGCGGGATTCAACTACGAGCAGTACTTC	CASSVAGFNYEQYF
many	TRBV24-1	14	TRBJ2-2	.	TGTGCCACCAGTGGACTAGATTCATCCGGGGAGCTGTTTTTT	CATSGLDSSGELFF
many	TRBV29-1	14	TRBJ2-5	TRBD1	TGCAGCGTCTGGACAGGGGTGGATCAAGAGACCCAGTACTTC	CSVWTGVDQETQYF
few	TRBV7-2	18	TRBJ2-2	TRBD2	TGTGCCAGCAGCTTAGTGGCGGTAGCGGGAGTAGGGACCGGGGAGCTGTTTTTT	CASSLVAVAGVGTGELFF
many	TRBV20-1	12	TRBJ2-7	.	TGCAGTGCTAGTGGGCAGGCCTACGAGCAGTACTTC	CSASGQAYEQYF
many	TRBV28	14	TRBJ1-6	.	TGTGCCAGCAGTTTTGGATATTACAATTCACCCCTCCACTTT	CASSFGYYNSPLHF
many	TRBV3-1	16	TRBJ2-3	TRBD2	TGTGCCAGCAGCCACTCTCTAGCGGGAGAGCCAGATACGCAGTATTTT	CASSHSLAGEPDTQYF
.	TRBV3-1	16	TRBJ1-6	.	TGTGCCAGCAGCCAAGAAAGGGCAGTGGGTAATTCACCCCTCCACTTT	CASSQERAVGNSPLHF
many	TRBV20-1	16	TRBJ2-1	TRBD1	TGCAGTGCTAGGGGGACAGGGCGACTATCCTACAATGAGCAGTTCTTC	CSARGTGRLSYNEQFF
many	TRBV19	17	TRBJ1-2	.	TGTGCCAGTAGTTTCCGAACCGGGATCCAAACGTCTTACGGCTACACCTTC	CASSFRTGIQTSYGYTF
many	TRBV20-1	11	TRBJ2-1	.	TGCAGTGCTAGAGATCGAGGGGAGCAGTTCTTC	CSARDRGEQFF
many	TRBV28	16	TRBJ2-2	TRBD1	TGTGCCAGCAGTTTGGGCGGGACAGGGGGCACCGGGGAGCTGTTTTTT	CASSLGGTGGTGELFF
many	TRBV19	13	TRBJ1-1	.	TGTGCCAGTAGAGAGGTTGACGGCACTGAAGCTTTCTTT	CASREVDGTEAFF
many	TRBV2	19	TRBJ1-5	.	TGTGCCAGCAGTGAGGGGAAACAGGGAGTCCGCAATAGCAATCAGCCCCAGCATTTT	CASSEGKQGVRNSNQPQHF